The T cell receptor (beta chain) under discussion was sequenced for a study of T cell responses to AZD1222 COVID-19 vaccine. TCRdb's table, derived via immunoSEQ multiplex PCR, lists solely in-frame clones and lacks some. The profile shows about 100,000 clones, just under 90% of them singletons. The V and J ends lost 1 base and 0 bases respectively, with 11 bases between them. The CDR3 runs 16 residues. The germline V gene encodes CDR1 SGHDT and CDR2 YYEEEE. This clonotype was obtained from an adult in good health. The material sequenced was peripheral blood, taken on day 0 of AZD1222 vaccination. The chain is built from TRBV5-6 and TRBJ1-5; no clear D. CDR3 amino acids: CASSLSEGYSNQPQHF. CDR3 bases: TGTGCCAGCAGCTTGAGTGAGGGATATAGCAATCAGCCCCAGCATTTT.